The 15 T cell receptor beta chains below were found in one sample sequenced in a study of cytomegalovirus exposure and HLA in healthy donors. Use of 60 Vbeta and 13 Jbeta primers characterized the PCR. Produced via immunoSEQ multiplex PCR; TCRdb's table is partial and in-frame only. Among roughly 100,000 clones, around four fifths were seen once, and the ten largest hold approximately 4%. Sequenced: PBMCs. All receptors come from a female donor in good health and CMV-seropositive.

This clone came up once. The chain has TRBV5-4 and TRBJ2-1; D is perhaps TRBD1 (5 bases). There are 12 residues in the CDR3. Trimming took off 0 bases at V and 7 bases at J, with 5 bases between the two ends. Germline V gene data show CDR1 as SGHNT and CDR2 as YYREEE (reference sequence). The CDR3 bases are TGTGCCAGCAGCTTGGAGGGGAATGAGCAGTTCTTC. This encodes CASSLEGNEQFF.

V is TRBV9 and J is TRBJ2-1; D gene uncertain. Germline V gene lookup returns CDR1 SGDLS and CDR2 YYNGEE. This CDR3 contains 12 residues. Trimming removed 4 bases from V and 5 bases from J, with 7 bases in between. CDR3 sequence (DNA): TGTGCCAGCAGCCAGGCTAACAATGAGCAGTTCTTC. Translation gives CASSQANNEQFF.

V and J are TRBV9 and TRBJ2-7, with D perhaps matching TRBD1 (11 bases). The CDR3 runs to 18 residues. V lost 2 bases and J 5 bases, leaving 26 bases between the germline ends. Germline V CDR1 and CDR2: SGDLS, YYNGEE. The CDR3 DNA is TGTGCCAGCAGCGTGGGGACAGGGGGAGCGGGAGGGCGCGACGAGCAGTACTTC. Amino acids: CASSVGTGGAGGRDEQYF.

The rearrangement joins TRBV5-5 to TRBJ2-5; a weak D match, TRBD2 (5 bases). In germline, CDR1 is SGHKS, CDR2 YYEKEE (reference sequence). Trimming took off 2 bases at V and 4 bases at J, with 12 bases between the two ends. This CDR3 has 14 residues. CDR3 in amino acids: CASSLVMGRETQYF. CDR3 coding DNA: TGTGCCAGCAGCTTAGTAATGGGGAGAGAGACCCAGTACTTC.

This clone showed up just a few times. This sequence joins TRBV7-9 and TRBJ2-7; D possibly corresponds to TRBD1 (6 bases). V lost 5 bases, J lost 4 bases, and 21 bases lay in between. CDR3 size: 16 residues. Germline-derived CDR1 and CDR2 are SEHNR and FQNEAQ (reference sequence). CDR3 nucleotide sequence: TGTGCCAGCAGCAACACAAGAGAGACAGGAAAGTACGAGCAGTACTTC. It is translated as CASSNTRETGKYEQYF.

DNA of the CDR3: TGTGCCAGCAGGAAACTAGCGGGAGTCCAACAAGAGACCCAGTACTTC. It yields the protein CASRKLAGVQQETQYF. The chain employs TRBV2 and TRBJ2-5; 11 positions agree with TRBD2. Germline V gene data show CDR1 as SNHLY and CDR2 as FYNNEI. The CDR3 runs 16 residues. Trimming took 6 bases from V and 2 from J; bases not matched to a gene: 8.

The chain employs TRBV5-4 and TRBJ1-3; D is perhaps TRBD1 (6 bases). V gave up 0 bases and J gave up 1 base, with 8 bases separating them. CDR1 and CDR2 from the germline V gene are SGHNT and YYREEE (reference sequence). There are 15 residues in the CDR3. CDR3 sequence (DNA): TGTGCCAGCAGCTTGGCAGGGGTGTCTGGAAACACCATATATTTT. The encoded protein is CASSLAGVSGNTIYF.

The chain uses TRBV6-5 and TRBJ1-2, with D perhaps matching TRBD1 (5 bases). The CDR3 length is 14 residues. Trimming removed 6 bases from V and 3 bases from J, with 14 bases in between. The germline V gene has CDR1 MNHEY and CDR2 SVGAGI. The CDR3 here is CASSPAQGYYGYTF. CDR3 nucleotides: TGTGCCAGCAGCCCTGCCCAGGGATACTATGGCTACACCTTC.

The V call is TRBV2, the J call TRBJ1-5, with 7 bases aligning to TRBD1. The junction had 6 bases not matched to a gene; V was cut back by 8 bases and J by 2 bases. The CDR3 has 14 residues. From germline, CDR1 is SNHLY and CDR2 FYNNEI. CDR3 in amino acids: CASDVDRGNQPQHF. The DNA for the CDR3 is TGTGCCAGCGACGTTGACAGGGGCAATCAGCCCCAGCATTTT.

The rearrangement joins TRBV10-3 to TRBJ2-2, with TRBD2 identical over 8 bases. Germline-derived CDR1 and CDR2 are ENHRY and SYGVKD. The CDR3 has 18 amino acids. Trimming cost V 2 bases and J 4 bases; bases outside gene matches: 12. For the CDR3, the DNA is TGTGCCATCAGTGAGAGCTTTGGCGGGAGGATGGGCACCGGGGAGCTGTTTTTT. Translating gives CAISESFGGRMGTGELFF.

This chain joins TRBV7-6 and TRBJ2-2, with 8 bases that match TRBD2. V trimming: 1 base; J trimming: 4 bases; junction bases outside the gene matches: 2. The CDR3 runs to 15 residues. Germline CDR1 is SGHVS and CDR2 is FNYEAQ. The CDR3 nucleotides read TGTGCCAGCAGCTTAGGGGCGGGGGGCACCGGGGAGCTGTTTTTT. This encodes CASSLGAGGTGELFF.

The CDR3 DNA is TGTGCCAGCAGCATAGGGGGCGCGACTGAAGCTTTCTTT. This sequence encodes CASSIGGATEAFF. The V call is TRBV21-1, the J call TRBJ1-1; the table gives TRBD1 as D, unverified against the DNA. TRBV21-1 is termed a pseudogene. The CDR3 runs 13 residues.

This chain uses TRBV5-1 with TRBJ1-2; no reliable D call. This CDR3 comprises 14 residues. Germline V gives CDR1 SGHRS, CDR2 YFSETQ. V dropped 0 bases and J dropped 6 bases, with 12 bases sitting between them. In DNA form, the CDR3 reads TGCGCCAGCAGCTTGGCCGGCCGGGGTAATGGCTACACCTTC. Translated, it gives CASSLAGRGNGYTF.

The chain employs TRBV6-6 and TRBJ1-4; D is unclear. Trimming shortened V by 4 bases and J by 4 bases, and 7 bases separated the two germline ends. The CDR3 extends over 13 amino acids. Germline values: CDR1 MNHNY, CDR2 SVGAGI (reference sequence). As DNA, the CDR3 is TGTGCCAGCAGTTGGGCCTATAATGAAAAACTGTTTTTT. It yields the protein CASSWAYNEKLFF.

The chain links TRBV5-1 to TRBJ2-2; 16 bases fit TRBD2. V lost 4 bases and J lost 4; bases outside the gene matches: 7. The length of the CDR3 is 18 residues. Germline loops: CDR1 SGHRS, CDR2 YFSETQ. The CDR3 DNA follows: TGCGCCAGCAGCCAGGGACTAGCGGGAGGGCCGGGCACCGGGGAGCTGTTTTTT. It encodes CASSQGLAGGPGTGELFF.